Detailed here is one TCR beta chain. The data are from a study of T-cell memory formation after mild COVID-19. TCRdb re-derived calls from the 5' RACE reads in MiXCR, one entry per CDR3 protein. This table has about 360,000 distinct CDR3 sequences, 13% to 15% appearing once. Germline loops: CDR1 SGHVS, CDR2 FQNEAQ. The V end lost 5 bases, the J end lost 1 base, and 19 bases lay between the germline ends. This CDR3 has 17 residues. Sequences were obtained from PBMCs or a T cell subset sorted from them (not recorded which). This chain uses TRBV7-8 with TRBJ2-3; no clear D. This receptor was taken from a man younger than 35 who had mild COVID-19 (a few samples of this study predate the infection). Cell type and time point are not known. The CDR3 DNA follows: TGTGCCAGCAGCCTGATAAGGAGACCCATCGGCACAGATACGCAGTATTTT. Translation: CASSLIRRPIGTDTQYF.